A single sample gave rise to the 3 T cell receptor beta chains below, sequenced in a study of blood T cell repertoires in COVID-19. Using immunoSEQ multiplex PCR, the repertoire was profiled, and TCRdb retains in-frame clones only, with some absent. The sample includes hundreds of thousands of clones, around 88% of them seen just once. The sample consisted of PBMCs or T cells enriched from blood (not recorded which). These receptor sequences come from a woman aged 40 to 50 who had recovered from COVID-19.

This sequence joins TRBV9 and TRBJ2-1; 10 bases match TRBD2. The germline gives CDR1 SGDLS, CDR2 YYNGEE. CDR3 size: 17 residues. The J segment lost 1 base and the V segment lost 4 bases, leaving 8 bases of the junction unmatched. The CDR3 sequence is CASSPSGRARSYNEQFF. DNA for the CDR3: TGTGCCAGCAGCCCCAGCGGGAGGGCCCGTTCCTACAATGAGCAGTTCTTC.

The V call is TRBV28, the J call TRBJ2-7; 10 bases map to TRBD2. CDR3 length equals 18 residues. V lost 3 bases, J lost 2 bases, and 13 bases stayed unmatched. Germline V gene data show CDR1 as MDHEN and CDR2 as SYDVKM. CDR3 in DNA: TGTGCCAGCAGTTTTCCGGCTAGCGGGAGTCACTTACCCTACGAGCAGTACTTC. Amino acids: CASSFPASGSHLPYEQYF.

The chain links TRBV15 to TRBJ2-7, with 13 bases fitting TRBD2. The germline CDR1 and CDR2 sequences are LNHNV and YYDKDF (reference sequence). This CDR3 is 14 amino acids long. V was clipped by 9 bases and J by 5 bases; unmatched bases: 7. The DNA of the CDR3 is TGTGCCACTCGTGTGGGACTAGCGGGACACGAGCAGTACTTC. Protein sequence: CATRVGLAGHEQYF.